This T cell receptor beta chain was identified during a study of cytomegalovirus exposure and HLA in healthy donors. The study's findings and limits: The study carried out a later analysis of TCR beta sequences. It associated approximately 16,000 of them with specific HLA alleles at a false discovery rate of 0.05.

V lost 11 bases and J lost 11, with 21 bases in between. The CDR3 contains 12 residues. CDR1 LNHDA and CDR2 SQIVND come from the germline V gene (reference sequence). As for this clone: The target antigen is unknown.

The PCR ran on 60 Vbeta and 13 Jbeta primers. TCRdb's copy holds only in-frame clones and misses some; the assay was immunoSEQ multiplex PCR. Of 100,000 to 150,000 clones detected, 65% to 90% appear once; the ten largest clones hold about 0.71%. V is TRBV19 and J is TRBJ1-1; the D gene is possibly TRBD1 (5 bases). This clonotype was sampled from a man aged 18 to 30 in good health and CMV-seronegative. Sequencing was done on a sample of PBMCs. CDR3: CAGQGGTELAFF. CDR3 coding DNA: TGTGCCGGACAAGGCGGAACAGAGCTGGCTTTCTTT.